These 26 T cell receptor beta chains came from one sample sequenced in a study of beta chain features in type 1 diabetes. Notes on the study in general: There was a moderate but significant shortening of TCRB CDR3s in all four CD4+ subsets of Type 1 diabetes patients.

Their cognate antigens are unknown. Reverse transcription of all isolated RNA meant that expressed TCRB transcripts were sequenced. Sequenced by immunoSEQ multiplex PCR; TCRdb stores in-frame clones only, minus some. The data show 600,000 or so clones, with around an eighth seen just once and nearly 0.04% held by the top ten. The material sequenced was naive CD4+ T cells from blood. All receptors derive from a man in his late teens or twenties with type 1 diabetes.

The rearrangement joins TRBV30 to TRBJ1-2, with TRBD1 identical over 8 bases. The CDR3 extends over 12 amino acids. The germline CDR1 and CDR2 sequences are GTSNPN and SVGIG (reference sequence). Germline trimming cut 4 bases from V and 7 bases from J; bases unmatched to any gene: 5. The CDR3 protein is CAWNWDRLGYTF. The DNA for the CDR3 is TGTGCCTGGAACTGGGACAGGCTTGGCTACACCTTC.

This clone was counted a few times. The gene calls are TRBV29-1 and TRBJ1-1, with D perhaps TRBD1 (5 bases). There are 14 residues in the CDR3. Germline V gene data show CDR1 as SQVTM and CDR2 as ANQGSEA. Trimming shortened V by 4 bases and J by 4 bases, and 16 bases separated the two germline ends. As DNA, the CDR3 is TGCAGCGTTGTACAGGCCACAAGGAGCACTGAAGCTTTCTTT. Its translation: CSVVQATRSTEAFF.

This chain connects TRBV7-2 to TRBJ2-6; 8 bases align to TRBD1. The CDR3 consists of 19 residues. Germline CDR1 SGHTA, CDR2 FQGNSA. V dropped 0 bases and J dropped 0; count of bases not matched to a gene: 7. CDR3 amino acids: CASSLALGQGSSGANVLTF. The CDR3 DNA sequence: TGTGCCAGCAGCTTAGCGCTAGGACAGGGAAGCTCTGGGGCCAACGTCCTGACTTTC.

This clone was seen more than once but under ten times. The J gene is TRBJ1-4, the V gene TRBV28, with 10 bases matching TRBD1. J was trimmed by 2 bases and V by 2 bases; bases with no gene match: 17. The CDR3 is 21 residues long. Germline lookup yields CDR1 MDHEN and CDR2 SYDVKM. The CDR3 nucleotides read TGTGCCAGCAGTTTACAGTTAGACAGGGGGCGGACGGTTTCGACTAATGAAAAACTGTTTTTT. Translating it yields CASSLQLDRGRTVSTNEKLFF.

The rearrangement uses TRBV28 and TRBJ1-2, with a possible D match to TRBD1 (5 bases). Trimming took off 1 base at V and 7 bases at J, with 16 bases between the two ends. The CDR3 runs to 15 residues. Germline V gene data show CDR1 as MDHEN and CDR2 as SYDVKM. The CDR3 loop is CASSLSAPPGPGYTF. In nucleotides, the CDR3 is TGTGCCAGCAGTTTATCCGCCCCGCCGGGGCCTGGCTACACCTTC.

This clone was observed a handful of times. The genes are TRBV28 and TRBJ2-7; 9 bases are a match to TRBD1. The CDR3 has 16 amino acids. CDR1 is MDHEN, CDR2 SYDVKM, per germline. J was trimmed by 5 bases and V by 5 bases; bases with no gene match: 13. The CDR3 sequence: CASSPAPGQGTDEQYF. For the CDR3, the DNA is TGTGCCAGCAGTCCGGCCCCGGGACAGGGTACGGACGAGCAGTACTTC.

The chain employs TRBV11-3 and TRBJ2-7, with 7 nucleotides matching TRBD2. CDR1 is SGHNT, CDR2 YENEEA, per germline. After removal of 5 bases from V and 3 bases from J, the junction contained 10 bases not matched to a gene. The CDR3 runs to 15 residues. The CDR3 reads CASSPGTTDDYEQYF. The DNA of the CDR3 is TGTGCCAGCAGCCCTGGGACTACGGATGACTACGAGCAGTACTTC.

CDR3 residues: CASSFDSPYEQYF. DNA for the CDR3: TGCGCCAGCAGCTTTGACAGTCCCTACGAGCAGTACTTC. This chain links TRBV5-1 with TRBJ2-7; perhaps TRBD1 as D (5 bases). The CDR3 spans 13 residues. V dropped 2 bases and J dropped 2 bases, with 8 bases sitting between them. Germline V gives CDR1 SGHRS, CDR2 YFSETQ. The whole variable domain, filled in from reference TRBV5-1 and TRBJ2-7, reads KAGVTQTPRYLIKTRGQQVTLSCSPISGHRSVSWYQQTPGQGLQFLFEYFSETQRNKGNFPGRFSGRQFSNSRSEMNVSTLELGDSALYLCASSFDSPYEQYFGPGTRLTVT.

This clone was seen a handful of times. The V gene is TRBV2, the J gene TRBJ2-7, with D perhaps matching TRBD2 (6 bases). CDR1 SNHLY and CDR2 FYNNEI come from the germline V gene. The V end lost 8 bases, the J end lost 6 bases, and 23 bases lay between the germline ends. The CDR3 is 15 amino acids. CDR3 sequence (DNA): TGTGCCAGCGCGATTATAACCGGGCGGGACGGCGAGCAGTACTTC. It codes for CASAIITGRDGEQYF.

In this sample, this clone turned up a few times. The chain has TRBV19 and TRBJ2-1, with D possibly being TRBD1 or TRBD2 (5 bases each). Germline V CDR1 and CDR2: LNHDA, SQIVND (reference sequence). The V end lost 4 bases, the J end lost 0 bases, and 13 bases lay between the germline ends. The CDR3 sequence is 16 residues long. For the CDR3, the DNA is TGTGCCAGTAGTAACCGGGACGATCGCTCCTACAATGAGCAGTTCTTC. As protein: CASSNRDDRSYNEQFF.

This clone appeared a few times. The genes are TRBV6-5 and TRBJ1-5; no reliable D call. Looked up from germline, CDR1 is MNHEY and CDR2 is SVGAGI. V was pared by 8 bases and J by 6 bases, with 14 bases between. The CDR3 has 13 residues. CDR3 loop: CASRYGEAQPQHF. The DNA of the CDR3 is TGTGCCAGCCGATACGGGGAGGCTCAGCCCCAGCATTTT.

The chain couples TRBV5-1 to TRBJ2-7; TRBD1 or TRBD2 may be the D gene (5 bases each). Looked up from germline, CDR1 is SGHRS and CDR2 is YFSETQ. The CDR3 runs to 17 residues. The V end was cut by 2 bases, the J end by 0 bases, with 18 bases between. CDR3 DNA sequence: TGCGCCAGCAGCTTCTGGCTCCGAGGGACCGTCTCCTACGAGCAGTACTTC. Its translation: CASSFWLRGTVSYEQYF.

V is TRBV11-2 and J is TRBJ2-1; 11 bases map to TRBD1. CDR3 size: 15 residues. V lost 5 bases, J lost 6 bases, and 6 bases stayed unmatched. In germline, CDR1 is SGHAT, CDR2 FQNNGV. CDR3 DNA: TGTGCCAGCAGCCCAGGACAGGGGGCGTCCAATGAGCAGTTCTTC. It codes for CASSPGQGASNEQFF.

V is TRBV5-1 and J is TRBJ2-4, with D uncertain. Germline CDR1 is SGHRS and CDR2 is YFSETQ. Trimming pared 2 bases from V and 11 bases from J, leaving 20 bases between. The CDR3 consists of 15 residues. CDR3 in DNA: TGCGCCAGCAGCTTAGGAGACCCCCCGCTCGGCGTTCAGTACTTC. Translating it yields CASSLGDPPLGVQYF.

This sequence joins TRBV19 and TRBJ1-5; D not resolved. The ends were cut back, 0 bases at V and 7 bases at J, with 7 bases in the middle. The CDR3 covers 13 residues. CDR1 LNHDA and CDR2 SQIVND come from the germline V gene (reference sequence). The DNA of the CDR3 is TGTGCCAGTAGTATAGACTACTCGCAGCCCCAGCATTTT. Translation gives CASSIDYSQPQHF.

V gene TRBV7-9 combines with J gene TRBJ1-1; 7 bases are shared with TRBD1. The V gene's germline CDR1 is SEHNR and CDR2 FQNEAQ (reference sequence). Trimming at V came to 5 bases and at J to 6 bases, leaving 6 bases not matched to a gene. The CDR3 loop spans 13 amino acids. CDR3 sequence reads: CASSPGQGAEAFF. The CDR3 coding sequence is TGTGCCAGCAGCCCAGGGCAGGGGGCTGAAGCTTTCTTT.

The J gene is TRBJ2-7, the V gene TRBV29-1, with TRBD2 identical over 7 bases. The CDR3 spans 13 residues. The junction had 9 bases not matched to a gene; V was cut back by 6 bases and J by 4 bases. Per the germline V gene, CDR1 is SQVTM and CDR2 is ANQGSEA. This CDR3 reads CSVAPSGEYEQYF. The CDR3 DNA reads TGCAGCGTCGCCCCCAGCGGGGAATACGAGCAGTACTTC.

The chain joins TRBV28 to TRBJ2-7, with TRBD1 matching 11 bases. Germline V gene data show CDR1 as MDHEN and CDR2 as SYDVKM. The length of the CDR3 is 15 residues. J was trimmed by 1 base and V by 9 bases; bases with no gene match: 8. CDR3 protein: CASRLGTGGSYEQYF. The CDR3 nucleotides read TGTGCCAGTAGGCTAGGGACAGGGGGATCCTACGAGCAGTACTTC.

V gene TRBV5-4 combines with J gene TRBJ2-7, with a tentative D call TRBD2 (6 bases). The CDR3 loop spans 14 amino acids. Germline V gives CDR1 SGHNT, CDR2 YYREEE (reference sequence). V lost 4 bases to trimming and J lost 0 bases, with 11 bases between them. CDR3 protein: CASSTDYLSYEQYF. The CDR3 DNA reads TGTGCCAGCAGCACGGACTACCTCTCCTACGAGCAGTACTTC.

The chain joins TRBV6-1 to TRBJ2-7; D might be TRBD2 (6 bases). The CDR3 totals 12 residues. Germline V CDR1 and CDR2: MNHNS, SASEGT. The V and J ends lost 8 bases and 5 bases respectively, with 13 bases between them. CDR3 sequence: CASGGIRHEQYF. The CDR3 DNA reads TGTGCCAGCGGGGGGATCCGGCACGAGCAGTACTTC.

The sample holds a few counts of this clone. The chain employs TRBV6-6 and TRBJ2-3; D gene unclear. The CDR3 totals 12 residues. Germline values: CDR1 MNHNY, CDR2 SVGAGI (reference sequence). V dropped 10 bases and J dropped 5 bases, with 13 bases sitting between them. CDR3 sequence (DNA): TGTGCCACGTTCGGGCAGATAGATACGCAGTATTTT. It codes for CATFGQIDTQYF.

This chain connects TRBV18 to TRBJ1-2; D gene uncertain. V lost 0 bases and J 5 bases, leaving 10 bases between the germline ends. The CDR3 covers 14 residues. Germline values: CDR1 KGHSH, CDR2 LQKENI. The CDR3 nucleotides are TGTGCCAGCTCACCACCGGGCAGGACTTATGGCTACACCTTC. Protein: CASSPPGRTYGYTF. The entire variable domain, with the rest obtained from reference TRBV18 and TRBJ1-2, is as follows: NAGVMQNPRHLVRRRGQEARLRCSPMKGHSHVYWYRQLPEEGLKFMVYLQKENIIDESGMPKERFSAEFPKEGPSILRIQQVVRGDSAAYFCASSPPGRTYGYTFGSGTRLTVV.

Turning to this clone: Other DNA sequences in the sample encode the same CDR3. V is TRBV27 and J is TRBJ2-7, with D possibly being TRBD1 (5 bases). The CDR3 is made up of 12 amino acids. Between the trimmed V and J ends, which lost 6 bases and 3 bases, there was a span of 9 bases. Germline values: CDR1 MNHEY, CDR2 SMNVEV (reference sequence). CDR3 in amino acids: CASSLQGYEQYF. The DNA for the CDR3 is TGTGCCAGCAGCCTCCAGGGCTACGAGCAGTACTTC.

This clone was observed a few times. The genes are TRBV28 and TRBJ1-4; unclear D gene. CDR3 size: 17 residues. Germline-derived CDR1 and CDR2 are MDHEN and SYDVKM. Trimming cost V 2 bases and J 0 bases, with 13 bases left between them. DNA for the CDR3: TGTGCCAGCAGTTTAGGAGGGTTCCCCGCAACTAATGAAAAACTGTTTTTT. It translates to CASSLGGFPATNEKLFF.

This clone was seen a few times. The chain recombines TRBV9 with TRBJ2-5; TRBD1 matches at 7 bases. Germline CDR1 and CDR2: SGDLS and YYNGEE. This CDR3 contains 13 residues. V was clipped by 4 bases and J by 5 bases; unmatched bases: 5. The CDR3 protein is CASSLQGRETQYF. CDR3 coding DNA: TGTGCCAGCAGCCTACAGGGGCGGGAGACCCAGTACTTC.

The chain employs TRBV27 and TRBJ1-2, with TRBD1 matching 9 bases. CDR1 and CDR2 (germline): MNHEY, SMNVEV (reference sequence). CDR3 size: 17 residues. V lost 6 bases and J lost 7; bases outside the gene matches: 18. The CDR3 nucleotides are TGTGCCAGCAGCCAGTTGGGGGTGGACAGGGGAAATCTTGGCTACACCTTC. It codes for CASSQLGVDRGNLGYTF.